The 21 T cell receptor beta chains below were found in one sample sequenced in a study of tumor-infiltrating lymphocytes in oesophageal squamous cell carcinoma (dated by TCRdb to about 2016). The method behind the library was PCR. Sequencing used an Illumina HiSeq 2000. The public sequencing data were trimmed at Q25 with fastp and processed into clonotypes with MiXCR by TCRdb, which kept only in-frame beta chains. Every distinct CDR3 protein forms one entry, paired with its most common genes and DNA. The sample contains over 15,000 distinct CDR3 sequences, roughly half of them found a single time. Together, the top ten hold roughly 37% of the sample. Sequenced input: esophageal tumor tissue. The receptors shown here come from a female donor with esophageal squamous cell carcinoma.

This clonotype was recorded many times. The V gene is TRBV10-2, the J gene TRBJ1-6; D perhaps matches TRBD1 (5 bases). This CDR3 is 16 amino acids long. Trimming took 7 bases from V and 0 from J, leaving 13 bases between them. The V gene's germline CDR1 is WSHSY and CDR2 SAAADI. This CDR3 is CASKTGTLSYNSPLHF. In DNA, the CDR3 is TGCGCCAGCAAAACCGGGACTCTCTCCTATAATTCACCCCTCCACTTT.

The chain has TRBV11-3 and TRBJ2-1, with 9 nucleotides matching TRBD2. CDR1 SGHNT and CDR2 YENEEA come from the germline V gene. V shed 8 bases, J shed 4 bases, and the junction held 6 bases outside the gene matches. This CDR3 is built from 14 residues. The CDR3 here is CASGGRAGYNEQFF. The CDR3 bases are TGTGCCAGCGGCGGGAGGGCCGGGTACAATGAGCAGTTCTTC.

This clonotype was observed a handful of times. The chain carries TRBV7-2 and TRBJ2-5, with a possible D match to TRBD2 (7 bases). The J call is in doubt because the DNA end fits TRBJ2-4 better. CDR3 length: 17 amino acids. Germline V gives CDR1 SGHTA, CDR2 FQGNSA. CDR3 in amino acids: CASSKFRRGLAKNIQYF. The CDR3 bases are TGTGCCAGCAGCAAGTTTAGGCGGGGGCTCGCCAAAAACATTCAGTACTTC.

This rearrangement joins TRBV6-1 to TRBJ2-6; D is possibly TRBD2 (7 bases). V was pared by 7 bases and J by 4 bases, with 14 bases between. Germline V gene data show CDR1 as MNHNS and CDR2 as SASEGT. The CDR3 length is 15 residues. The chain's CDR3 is CASIEGGAGANVLTF. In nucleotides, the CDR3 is TGTGCCAGCATCGAAGGGGGGGCCGGGGCCAACGTCCTGACTTTC.

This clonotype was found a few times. CDR3 residues: CASSRDKLYEQYF. DNA of the CDR3: TGTGCCAGCAGCCGGGACAAACTCTACGAGCAGTACTTC. This rearrangement joins TRBV6-1 to TRBJ2-7, with TRBD1 as a possible D gene (6 bases). The CDR3 spans 13 residues. Trimming pared 6 bases from V and 3 bases from J, leaving 12 bases between. Germline V CDR1 and CDR2: MNHNS, SASEGT.

CDR3 nucleotides: TGTGCCAGCAGTGACGGACTAGCACCGCGGCAGTACTTC. It codes for CASSDGLAPRQYF. The chain is built from TRBV6-1 and TRBJ2-7; TRBD2 matches at 8 bases. Losses at the gene ends were 3 bases for V and 9 bases for J; bases not matched to a gene: 7. The CDR3 covers 13 residues. Germline V lookup: CDR1 MNHNS, CDR2 SASEGT.

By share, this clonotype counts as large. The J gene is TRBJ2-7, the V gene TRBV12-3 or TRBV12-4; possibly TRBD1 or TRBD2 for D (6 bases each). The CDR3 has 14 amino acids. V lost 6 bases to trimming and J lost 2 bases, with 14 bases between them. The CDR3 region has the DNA TGTGCCAGCAGCCGGGGGCCCGGTACCTACGAGCAGTACTTC. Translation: CASSRGPGTYEQYF.

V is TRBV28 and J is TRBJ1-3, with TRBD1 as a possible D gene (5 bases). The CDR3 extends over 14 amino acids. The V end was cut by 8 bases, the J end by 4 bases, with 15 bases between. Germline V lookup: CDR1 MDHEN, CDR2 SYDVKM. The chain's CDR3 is CASGTGVSGNTIYF. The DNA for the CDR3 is TGTGCCAGCGGAACGGGGGTATCCGGAAACACCATATATTTT.

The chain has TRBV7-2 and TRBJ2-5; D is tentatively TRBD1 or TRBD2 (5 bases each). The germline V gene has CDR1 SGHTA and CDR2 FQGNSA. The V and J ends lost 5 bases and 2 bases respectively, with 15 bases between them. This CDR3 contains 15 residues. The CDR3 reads CASSLNPGAQETQYF. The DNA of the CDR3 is TGTGCCAGCAGCCTAAACCCCGGGGCACAAGAGACCCAGTACTTC.

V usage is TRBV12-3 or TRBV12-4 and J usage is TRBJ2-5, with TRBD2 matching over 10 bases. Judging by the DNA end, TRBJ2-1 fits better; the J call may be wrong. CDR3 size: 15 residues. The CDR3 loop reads CASSLGSSGSNEQFF. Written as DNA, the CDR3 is TGTGCCAGCAGTTTAGGCTCTAGCGGGAGTAATGAGCAGTTCTTC.

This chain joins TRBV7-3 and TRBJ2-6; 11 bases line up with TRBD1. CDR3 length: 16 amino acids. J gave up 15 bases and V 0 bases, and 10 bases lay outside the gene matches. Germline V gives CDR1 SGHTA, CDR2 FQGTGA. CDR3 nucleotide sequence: TGTGCCAGCAGCTTAACGTCCGGGACAGGGGGAAGTGGCCTGACTTTC. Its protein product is CASSLTSGTGGSGLTF.

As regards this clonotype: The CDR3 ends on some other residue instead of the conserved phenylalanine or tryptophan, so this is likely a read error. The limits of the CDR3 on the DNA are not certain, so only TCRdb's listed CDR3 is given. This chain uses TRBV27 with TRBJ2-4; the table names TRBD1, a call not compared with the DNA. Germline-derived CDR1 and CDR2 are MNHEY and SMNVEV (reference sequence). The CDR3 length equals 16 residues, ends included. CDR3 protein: CASSLIIGAGEQYFRP.

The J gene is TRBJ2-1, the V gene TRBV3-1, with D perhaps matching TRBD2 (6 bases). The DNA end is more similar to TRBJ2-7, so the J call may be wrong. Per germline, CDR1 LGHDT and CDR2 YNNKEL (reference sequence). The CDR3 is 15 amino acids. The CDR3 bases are TGTGCCAGCAGCCCCGGTGCGGGGCCCTCCTACGAGCAGTACTTC. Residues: CASSPGAGPSYEQYF.

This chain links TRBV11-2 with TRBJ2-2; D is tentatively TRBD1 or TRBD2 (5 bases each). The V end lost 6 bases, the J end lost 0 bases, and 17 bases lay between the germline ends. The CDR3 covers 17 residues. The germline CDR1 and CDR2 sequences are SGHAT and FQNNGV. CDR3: CASRSMGRTSNTGELFF. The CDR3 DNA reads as TGTGCCAGCAGATCCATGGGACGGACTTCGAACACCGGGGAGCTGTTTTTT.

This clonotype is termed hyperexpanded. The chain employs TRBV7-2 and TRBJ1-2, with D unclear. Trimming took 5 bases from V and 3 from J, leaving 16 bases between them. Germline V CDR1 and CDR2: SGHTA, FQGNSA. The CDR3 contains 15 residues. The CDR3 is CASSVGQITDYGYTF. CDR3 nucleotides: TGTGCCAGCAGCGTCGGGCAGATAACGGACTATGGCTACACCTTC.

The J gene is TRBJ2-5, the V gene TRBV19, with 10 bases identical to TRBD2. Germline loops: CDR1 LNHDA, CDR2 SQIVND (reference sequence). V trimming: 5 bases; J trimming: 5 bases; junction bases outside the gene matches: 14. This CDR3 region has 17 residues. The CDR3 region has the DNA TGTGCCAGTAGTCCCTGGGGGGCTAGCGGGAGATGGGAGACCCAGTACTTC. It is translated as CASSPWGASGRWETQYF.

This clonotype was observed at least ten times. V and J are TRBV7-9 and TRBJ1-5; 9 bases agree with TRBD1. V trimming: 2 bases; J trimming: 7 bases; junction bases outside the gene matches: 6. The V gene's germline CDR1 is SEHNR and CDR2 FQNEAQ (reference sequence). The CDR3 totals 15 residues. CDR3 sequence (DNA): TGTGCCAGCAGCTTATCGGGGACAGGGTACCAGCCCCAGCATTTT. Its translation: CASSLSGTGYQPQHF.

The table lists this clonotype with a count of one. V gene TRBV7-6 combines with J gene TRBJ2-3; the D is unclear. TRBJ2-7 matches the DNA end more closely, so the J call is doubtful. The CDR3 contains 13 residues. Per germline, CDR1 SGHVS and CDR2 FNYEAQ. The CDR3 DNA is TGTGCCAGCAGCTTATCACTAACCAATGAGCAGTACTTC. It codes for CASSLSLTNEQYF.

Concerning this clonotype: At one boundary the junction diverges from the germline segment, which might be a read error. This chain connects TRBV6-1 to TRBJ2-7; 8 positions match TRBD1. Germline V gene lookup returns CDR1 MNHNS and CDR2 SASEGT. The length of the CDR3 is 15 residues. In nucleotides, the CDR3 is TGTGCCAGCAGTGGAGGACAGGGCTTTCCTTCACCCCTCCACTTC. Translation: CASSGGQGFPSPLHF.

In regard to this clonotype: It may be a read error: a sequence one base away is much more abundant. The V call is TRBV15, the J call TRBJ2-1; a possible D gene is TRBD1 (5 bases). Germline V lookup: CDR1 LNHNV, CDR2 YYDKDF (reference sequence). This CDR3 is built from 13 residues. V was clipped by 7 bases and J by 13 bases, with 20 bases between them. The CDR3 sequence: CATTHGDRKTQFF. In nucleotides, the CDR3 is TGTGCCACCACCCATGGAGACAGAAAGACCCAGTTCTTC.

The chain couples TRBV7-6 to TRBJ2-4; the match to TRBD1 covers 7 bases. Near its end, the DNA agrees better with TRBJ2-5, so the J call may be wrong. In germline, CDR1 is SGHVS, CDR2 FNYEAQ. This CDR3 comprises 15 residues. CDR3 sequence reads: CASSLAHRGWETQYF. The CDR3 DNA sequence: TGTGCCAGCAGCTTAGCCCACAGGGGCTGGGAGACCCAGTACTTC.